This is a list of T cell receptor beta chains from one sample in a study of T cell responses to AZD1222 COVID-19 vaccine. Assay: immunoSEQ multiplex PCR; the TCRdb copy retains only in-frame clones and omits some. The table has about 120,000 clones, about 92% seen once. This sample comprised peripheral blood, obtained 28 days after the second AZD1222 dose. These receptors all come from an adult who received the AZD1222 COVID-19 vaccine. The CDR3 runs from the conserved cysteine through the conserved F or W.

v_call cdr3_aa
TRBV12-3/TRBV12-4 CASTPRGTEAFF
TRBV3-1/TRBV3-2 CASSQRLAGSDEQYF
TRBV4-3 CASSQDRAYSGNTIYF
TRBV5-1 CASSLGDFSYEQYF
TRBV12-5 CASGFSGDTDTQYF
TRBV7-9 CASSGDKGASLSYEQYF
TRBV19 CASSPPVSTEAFF
TRBV3-1/TRBV3-2 CASSQGLAETQYF
TRBV2 CASSWTSSNEQFF
TRBV6-5 CATGTLQAFF
TRBV4-2 CASSQGLTASGANVLTF
TRBV4-2 CASSQDTAGEPQF
TRBV6-2/TRBV6-3 CASRPLDGRGGNEQFF
TRBV5-1 CASREGTSGYEQYF
TRBV7-9 CASSLGLVSYEQFF
TRBV6-2/TRBV6-3 CASSYSIGGEYENTEAFF
TRBV19 CASSAGTGANYGYTF
TRBV19 CASSIRGEITEAFF
TRBV5-1 CASSRTGRETNEKLFF
TRBV5-5 CASSLIAGGVFNEQFF
TRBV6-2/TRBV6-3 CASSYWPTDTQYF
TRBV28 CASLPGQGAISPLHF